The 18 T cell receptor beta chains in this list originate from one sample, sequenced in a study of vaccination effects on CD4 cells after COVID-19. Sequencing followed a ViraFEST assay step that expanded antigen-specific CD4+ T cells with viral peptide pools. Upon completion of roughly ten days in culture, CD4+ T cells were isolated. Each vaccine recipient was nucleocapsid antibody negative and had no prior SARS-CoV-2 infection. Their antigens remain unidentified. The table came from immunoSEQ multiplex PCR; TCRdb's copy has only in-frame clones and leaves some out. The sample includes more than 35,000 clones, under 70% seen only once; the top ten take about 15%. Here the sequenced sample was CD4+ T cells from PBMCs cultured with HCoV-OC43 spike peptides, taken before COVID-19 vaccination. Specified subset: HCoV-OC43 spike overlapping peptide pool stimulation. The receptors come from a human donor who received a COVID-19 vaccine.

The V call is TRBV10-3, the J call TRBJ1-5, with 8 bases identical to TRBD1. V lost 4 bases and J lost 2; bases outside the gene matches: 10. Looked up from germline, CDR1 is ENHRY and CDR2 is SYGVKD. The CDR3 totals 17 residues. The CDR3 DNA reads as TGTGCCATCAGTGGAGGGGAAACAGGGGGTGGCAATCAGCCCCAGCATTTT. Amino acids: CAISGGETGGGNQPQHF.

This clone was detected only a few times. V usage is TRBV11-2 and J usage is TRBJ1-2, with TRBD1 identical over 8 bases. There are 15 residues in the CDR3. Losses at the gene ends were 6 bases for V and 3 bases for J; bases not matched to a gene: 9. Germline-derived CDR1 and CDR2 are SGHAT and FQNNGV. The chain's CDR3 is CASRRTGQRDYGYTF. In DNA form, the CDR3 reads TGTGCCAGCAGAAGGACAGGGCAAAGGGACTATGGCTACACCTTC.

The genes are TRBV3-1 (or the pseudogene TRBV3-2) and TRBJ2-5; 15 bases fit TRBD2. The CDR3 sequence is 18 residues long. Germline lookup yields CDR1 LGHDT and CDR2 YNNKEL (reference sequence). The ends lost 3 bases at V and 4 bases at J; junction bases unmatched: 9. CDR3 coding DNA: TGTGCCAGCAGCCAGACTAGGACTAGCGGGGGGGCAACAGAGACCCAGTACTTC. It yields the protein CASSQTRTSGGATETQYF.

This clone was observed once. This sequence joins TRBV27 and TRBJ2-6, with D unresolved. The CDR3 is made up of 14 amino acids. CDR1 is MNHEY and CDR2 is SMNVEV in the germline V gene (reference sequence). V was cut by 4 bases and J by 4 bases, with 8 bases left in between. The CDR3 DNA is TGTGCCAGCAGTTCGGTGGCAGGGGCCAACGTCCTGACTTTC. Translation gives CASSSVAGANVLTF.

This clone was observed a handful of times. J is TRBJ1-5 and V is TRBV7-9; 10 bases fit TRBD1. The CDR3 is 15 amino acids. Germline CDR1 is SEHNR and CDR2 is FQNEAQ (reference sequence). V was pared by 6 bases and J by 5 bases, with 7 bases of the junction left unmatched. The CDR3: CASSSGTGVYQPQHF. CDR3 DNA sequence: TGTGCCAGCAGTTCCGGGACAGGGGTCTATCAGCCCCAGCATTTT.

This clone was detected only a few times. The genes are TRBV7-9 and TRBJ1-5; D unclear. From germline, CDR1 is SEHNR and CDR2 FQNEAQ (reference sequence). Trimming cost V 5 bases and J 7 bases, with 9 bases left between them. The CDR3 is made up of 12 amino acids. The CDR3 DNA follows: TGTGCCAGCAGCAAAAACCCACAGCCCCAGCATTTT. Amino acid sequence: CASSKNPQPQHF.

This clone came up a few times. The rearrangement joins TRBV7-9 to TRBJ1-1, with no clear D. Germline V gives CDR1 SEHNR, CDR2 FQNEAQ (reference sequence). Trimming cost V 2 bases and J 3 bases, with 10 bases left between them. The CDR3 runs to 14 residues. CDR3 residues: CASSLLPADTEAFF. CDR3 DNA: TGTGCCAGCAGCTTATTACCGGCGGACACTGAAGCTTTCTTT.

The genes are TRBV28 and TRBJ2-1; D tentatively fits TRBD1 or TRBD2 (5 bases each). The V gene lost 2 bases and the J gene lost 8 bases, with 7 bases spanning the gap. The CDR3 totals 12 residues. Germline loops: CDR1 MDHEN, CDR2 SYDVKM. The CDR3 loop is CASSLRGDEQFF. The CDR3 nucleotides read TGTGCCAGCAGTTTACGGGGCGATGAGCAGTTCTTC.

V usage is TRBV29-1 and J usage is TRBJ1-3; maybe TRBD1 (5 bases). Germline V lookup: CDR1 SQVTM, CDR2 ANQGSEA. Trimming left V 3 bases short and J 2 bases short, with 8 bases between. The CDR3 spans 13 residues. CDR3 sequence reads: CSVDMGPGNTIYF. CDR3 DNA: TGCAGCGTTGACATGGGGCCTGGAAACACCATATATTTT.

This clone was picked up a small number of times. The chain recombines TRBV5-1 with TRBJ2-6; no clear D gene. This CDR3 is built from 16 residues. Germline CDR1 and CDR2: SGHRS and YFSETQ. V was shortened by 0 bases and J by 2 bases, with 9 bases between the two germline ends. CDR3 sequence reads: CASSLAGGPGANVLTF. CDR3 nucleotides: TGCGCCAGCAGCTTGGCCGGCGGACCTGGGGCCAACGTCCTGACTTTC.

The count of this clone is one. This sequence joins TRBV3-1 (or the pseudogene TRBV3-2) and TRBJ1-4; no reliable D call. Trimming took off 4 bases at V and 4 bases at J, with 7 bases between the two ends. The CDR3 runs to 13 residues. Germline CDR1 is LGHDT and CDR2 is YNNKEL (reference sequence). The CDR3 nucleotides are TGTGCCAGCAGCCTCCAATTTAATGAAAAACTGTTTTTT. Its translation: CASSLQFNEKLFF.

The chain carries TRBV18 and TRBJ2-2, with TRBD2 identical over 14 bases. The germline V gene encodes CDR1 KGHSH and CDR2 LQKENI. This CDR3 region has 16 residues. Trimming at V came to 4 bases and at J to 4 bases, leaving 2 bases not matched to a gene. In DNA, the CDR3 is TGTGCCAGCTCACTCGGGACTAGCGGGAGCACCGGGGAGCTGTTTTTT. Protein sequence: CASSLGTSGSTGELFF.

V usage is TRBV5-1 and J usage is TRBJ1-1; D unclear. This CDR3 has 14 residues. Trimming removed 0 bases from V and 4 bases from J, with 10 bases in between. In germline, CDR1 is SGHRS, CDR2 YFSETQ. CDR3 nucleotide sequence: TGCGCCAGCAGCTTGGAACGGCAGAGCACTGAAGCTTTCTTT. The encoded protein is CASSLERQSTEAFF.

J is TRBJ2-3 and V is TRBV7-2; 7 positions match TRBD2. Germline CDR1 SGHTA, CDR2 FQGNSA. The length of the CDR3 is 15 residues. V trimming: 4 bases; J trimming: 10 bases; junction bases outside the gene matches: 14. The CDR3 loop reads CASSSGGTASQAQYF. Here the CDR3 DNA reads TGTGCCAGCAGCTCCGGGGGGACCGCCAGCCAGGCGCAGTATTTT.

V usage is TRBV5-1 and J usage is TRBJ2-3; D may be TRBD2 (6 bases). The CDR3 consists of 15 residues. Germline loops: CDR1 SGHRS, CDR2 YFSETQ. The germline V and J ends were trimmed by 4 bases and 1 base, with 13 bases remaining between them. The CDR3 bases are TGCGCCAGCAGCCTCTCCGGGACTGGCACAGATACGCAGTATTTT. Residues: CASSLSGTGTDTQYF.

V usage is TRBV5-4 and J usage is TRBJ2-5; 9 nucleotides align to TRBD1. After removal of 4 bases from V and 5 bases from J, the junction contained 6 bases not matched to a gene. Germline-derived CDR1 and CDR2 are SGHNT and YYREEE (reference sequence). CDR3 length: 14 amino acids. The CDR3 sequence: CASSLQGAGETQYF. The CDR3 DNA reads TGTGCCAGCAGCCTACAGGGGGCCGGGGAGACCCAGTACTTC.

V gene TRBV15 combines with J gene TRBJ2-7; D remains ambiguous. V dropped 0 bases and J dropped 2 bases, with 20 bases sitting between them. The CDR3 length is 18 residues. Germline V gene data show CDR1 as LNHNV and CDR2 as YYDKDF (reference sequence). The CDR3 bases are TGTGCCACCAGCAGAGAGTCCCTCCAAACGATAGGACCCTACGAGCAGTACTTC. This translates into CATSRESLQTIGPYEQYF. Drawing the rest from reference TRBV15 and TRBJ2-7, the complete variable domain is DAMVIQNPRYQVTQFGKPVTLSCSQTLNHNVMYWYQQKSSQAPKLLFHYYDKDFNNEADTPDNFQSRRPNTSFCFLDIRSPGLGDTAMYLCATSRESLQTIGPYEQYFGPGTRLTVT.

This sequence joins TRBV6-5 and TRBJ2-5, with TRBD1 as a possible D gene (5 bases). The CDR3 extends over 15 amino acids. From germline, CDR1 is MNHEY and CDR2 SVGAGI. The germline V and J ends were trimmed by 0 bases and 5 bases, with 13 bases remaining between them. This CDR3 is CASSYSGYPGETQYF. As DNA, the CDR3 is TGTGCCAGCAGTTACTCGGGATACCCAGGGGAGACCCAGTACTTC.